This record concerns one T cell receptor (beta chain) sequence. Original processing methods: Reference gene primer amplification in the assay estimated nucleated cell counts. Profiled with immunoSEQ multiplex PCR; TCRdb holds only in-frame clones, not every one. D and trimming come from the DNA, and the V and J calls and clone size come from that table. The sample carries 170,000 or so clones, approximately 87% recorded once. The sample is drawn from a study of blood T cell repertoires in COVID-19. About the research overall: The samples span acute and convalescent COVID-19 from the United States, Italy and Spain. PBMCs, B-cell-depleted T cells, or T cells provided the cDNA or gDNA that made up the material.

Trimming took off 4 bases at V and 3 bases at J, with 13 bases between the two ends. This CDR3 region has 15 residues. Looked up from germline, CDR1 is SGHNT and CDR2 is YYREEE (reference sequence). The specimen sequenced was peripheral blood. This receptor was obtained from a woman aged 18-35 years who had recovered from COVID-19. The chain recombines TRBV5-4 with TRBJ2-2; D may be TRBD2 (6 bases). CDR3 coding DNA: TGTGCCAGCAGCCTGGACTACGGATACACCGGGGAGCTGTTTTTT. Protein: CASSLDYGYTGELFF.